Below, 7 T cell receptor beta chains from the same sample are listed, as sequenced in a study of metastatic and nonmetastatic thyroid tumors. TCRdb re-analyzed the PCR reads using MiXCR. The profile shows 26,000 or so clones, approximately 3.7% of them singletons. Each patient went into thyroid surgery without having received any treatment. The sample taken for sequencing was blood. These receptor sequences come from a male donor with papillary thyroid cancer or a benign thyroid nodule (not recorded which). Some clones in this sample may be carry-over from other donors' samples.

V gene TRBV7-9 combines with J gene TRBJ2-7, with D tentatively TRBD1 (6 bases). V lost 5 bases and J 5 bases, leaving 16 bases between the germline ends. Germline assignment: CDR1 SEHNR and CDR2 FQNEAQ (reference sequence). The CDR3 runs 14 residues. CDR3 sequence: CASSPSTGLHEQYF. Here the CDR3 DNA reads TGTGCCAGCAGCCCCAGTACAGGGTTACACGAGCAGTACTTC.

This clone was detected ten times or more. V is TRBV11-3 and J is TRBJ2-7; the D is unclear. V was clipped by 6 bases and J by 3 bases, with 9 bases between them. This CDR3 has 12 residues. Germline lookup yields CDR1 SGHNT and CDR2 YENEEA. The CDR3, as DNA: TGTGCCAGCAGTTTAAACGGCTACGAGCAGTACTTC. Amino acids: CASSLNGYEQYF.

J is TRBJ2-2 and V is TRBV20-1; 10 nucleotides line up with TRBD1. V gave up 3 bases and J gave up 6 bases; unmatched junction bases: 7. Germline V gives CDR1 DFQATT, CDR2 SNEGSKA (reference sequence). The CDR3 length is 15 residues. The CDR3, as DNA: TGCAGTGCTAGTGCCGGGACAGGGGACGCCGGGGAGCTGTTTTTT. This gives the protein CSASAGTGDAGELFF.

This clone was observed a handful of times. Possible read error: a much larger clone is one base away. J is TRBJ1-2 and V is TRBV20-1; D is unclear. The CDR3 has 13 residues. Germline V gene data show CDR1 as DFQATT and CDR2 as SNEGSKA (reference sequence). CDR3 in amino acids: CSDRMQPNYGYTF. The CDR3 coding sequence is TGCAGTGATAGAATGCAGCCAAACTATGGCTACACCTTC.

This clone was observed at least ten times. Germline is not matched at one junction end, which may reflect a read error. Here the CDR3 reads CASRSGNTGAFF. CDR3 coding DNA: TGCGCCAGCCGTTCAGGGAACACTGGAGCTTTCTTT. V is TRBV5-1 and J is TRBJ1-1; tentative D call: TRBD1 (5 bases). Germline V CDR1 and CDR2: SGHRS, YFSETQ. This CDR3 has 12 residues.

The CDR3 region has the DNA TGTGCCAGCAGCTTAGGGGCCCCGACAGGGGCGGGCGGGGAGCTGTTTTTT. Its protein is CASSLGAPTGAGGELFF. The J gene is TRBJ2-2, the V gene TRBV7-2; 8 nucleotides match TRBD1. V lost 1 base and J lost 7; bases outside the gene matches: 11. CDR1 SGHTA and CDR2 FQGNSA come from the germline V gene. This CDR3 contains 17 residues.

This clone was recorded many times. J is TRBJ1-6 and V is TRBV30; TRBD1 might be the D (5 bases). Per the germline V gene, CDR1 is GTSNPN and CDR2 is SVGIG (reference sequence). This CDR3 is built from 14 residues. The V end was cut by 5 bases, the J end by 7 bases, with 15 bases between. The CDR3 DNA reads TGTGCCTGGCAAAACGGGGCCGGGAATTCACCCCTCCACTTT. Protein: CAWQNGAGNSPLHF.